The next 17 T cell receptor beta chains were all read from a single sample in a study of CD8 T cells in ankylosing spondylitis. TCRdb ran MiXCR on the 5' RACE reads and lists one entry per CDR3 protein. This sample yields about 340,000 distinct CDR3 sequences, of which about 14% are seen a single time; less than 1.1% belongs to the top ten. The sequenced sample was blood, either unsorted or a sorted T cell fraction (not recorded which). Receptors were obtained from a male donor with ankylosing spondylitis or in good health (not recorded which).

This clonotype has ten or more counts. The chain recombines TRBV28 with TRBJ2-3; unclear D gene. V gave up 10 bases and J gave up 0 bases, with 11 bases separating them. This CDR3 has 13 amino acids. Germline V CDR1 and CDR2: MDHEN, SYDVKM. This CDR3 is CATREPSTDTQYF. The CDR3 DNA sequence: TGTGCCACCAGAGAACCTAGCACAGATACGCAGTATTTT. The full variable domain, completed using reference TRBV28 and TRBJ2-3, is DVKVTQSSRYLVKRTGEKVFLECVQDMDHENMFWYRQDPGLGLRLIYFSYDVKMKEKGDIPEGYSVSREKKERFSLILESASTNQTSMYLCATREPSTDTQYFGPGTRLTVL.

Many counts were recorded for this clonotype. The rearrangement joins TRBV18 to TRBJ2-2; no clear D. Germline V gene lookup returns CDR1 KGHSH and CDR2 LQKENI. The CDR3 runs to 16 residues. V shed 1 base and J shed 0 bases, with 9 bases lying between them. The CDR3 spells CASSPLGRTNTGELFF. DNA for the CDR3: TGTGCCAGCTCACCACTGGGCCGTACGAACACCGGGGAGCTGTTTTTT.

This clonotype was seen a handful of times. The chain couples TRBV7-9 to TRBJ1-4; D is ambiguous. Germline V CDR1 and CDR2: SEHNR, FQNEAQ (reference sequence). CDR3 size: 13 residues. Trimming took 8 bases from V and 0 from J, leaving 7 bases between them. The CDR3 spells CASRTATNEKLFF. CDR3 sequence (DNA): TGTGCCAGCCGCACTGCAACTAATGAAAAACTGTTTTTT.

This clonotype was counted at least ten times. The CDR3 DNA sequence: TGTGCCAGCAGTCTGTCGAGGGGGACAGATACGCAGTATTTT. Translating gives CASSLSRGTDTQYF. The rearrangement links TRBV2 to TRBJ2-3; possible D gene TRBD1, 6 bases. This CDR3 contains 14 residues. Germline V lookup: CDR1 SNHLY, CDR2 FYNNEI. The V gene lost 5 bases and the J gene lost 3 bases, with 12 bases spanning the gap.

This CDR3 reads CSARAAANTEAFF. DNA of the CDR3: TGCAGTGCTAGAGCGGCAGCTAACACTGAAGCTTTCTTT. V is TRBV20-1 and J is TRBJ1-1; D is unresolved. The germline gives CDR1 DFQATT, CDR2 SNEGSKA (reference sequence). Trimming removed 1 base from V and 2 bases from J, with 8 bases in between. The CDR3 totals 13 residues.

This clonotype was detected many times. This chain links TRBV27 with TRBJ2-7; D is possibly TRBD1 (5 bases). Germline V gives CDR1 MNHEY, CDR2 SMNVEV (reference sequence). Trimming took 3 bases from V and 2 from J, leaving 11 bases between them. The CDR3 contains 14 residues. The CDR3 spells CASSFVDRPYEQYF. The CDR3 bases are TGTGCCAGCAGTTTCGTCGACAGACCCTACGAGCAGTACTTC.

This clonotype was seen only a few times. The CDR3 protein is CAWSTGSSGANVLTF. CDR3 nucleotide sequence: TGTGCCTGGAGCACAGGTAGCTCTGGGGCCAACGTCCTGACTTTC. The chain couples TRBV30 to TRBJ2-6; D perhaps matches TRBD1 (5 bases). V lost 3 bases, J lost 0 bases, and 9 bases lay in between. Germline CDR1 reads GTSNPN; CDR2 reads SVGIG (reference sequence). The CDR3 runs to 15 residues.

This clonotype was counted many times. CDR3 loop: CASSLKARMNEQFF. DNA for the CDR3: TGTGCCAGCAGTTTAAAGGCCAGGATGAATGAGCAGTTCTTC. The J gene is TRBJ2-1, the V gene TRBV12-3 or TRBV12-4; no clear D gene. Trimming took off 2 bases at V and 7 bases at J, with 12 bases between the two ends. The CDR3 contains 14 residues.

The chain carries TRBV27 and TRBJ2-3; TRBD2 aligns across 14 bases. After removal of 6 bases from V and 8 bases from J, the junction contained 4 bases not matched to a gene. The CDR3 spans 14 residues. The V gene's germline CDR1 is MNHEY and CDR2 SMNVEV (reference sequence). CDR3 loop: CASRPGLAGVTQYF. CDR3 DNA sequence: TGTGCCAGCAGACCGGGACTAGCGGGAGTTACGCAGTATTTT.

For this clonotype: It may be a read error: a sequence one base away is much more abundant. V usage is TRBV11-2 and J usage is TRBJ2-1; D is unresolved. With the DNA end fitting TRBJ2-7 better, the J assignment may be wrong. Germline V gene lookup returns CDR1 SGHAT and CDR2 FQNNGV. The length of the CDR3 is 14 residues. CDR3 sequence (DNA): TGTGCCAGCAGCTTATACCCCGGTTACAATGAGCAGTACTTC. Residues: CASSLYPGYNEQYF.

The chain is built from TRBV15 and TRBJ2-5; maybe TRBD1 (5 bases). V shed 1 base and J shed 5 bases, with 17 bases lying between them. Germline lookup yields CDR1 LNHNV and CDR2 YYDKDF (reference sequence). This CDR3 spans 16 amino acids. In DNA form, the CDR3 reads TGTGCCACCAGCAGAGTGGGAACAGGCTCCAGGGAGACCCAGTACTTC. It translates to CATSRVGTGSRETQYF. The full variable domain, its missing parts supplied by reference TRBV15 and TRBJ2-5, is DAMVIQNPRYQVTQFGKPVTLSCSQTLNHNVMYWYQQKSSQAPKLLFHYYDKDFNNEADTPDNFQSRRPNTSFCFLDIRSPGLGDTAMYLCATSRVGTGSRETQYFGPGTRLLVL.

V gene TRBV12-5 combines with J gene TRBJ1-2; D unresolved. Per germline, CDR1 LGHNT and CDR2 FRNRAP. The CDR3 covers 15 residues. Deletions cut 5 bases from V and 4 bases from J, with 17 bases between. This CDR3 is CASGIEKGRIYGYTF. CDR3 in DNA: TGTGCTAGTGGTATAGAGAAAGGACGGATCTATGGCTACACCTTC.

The chain is built from TRBV4-1 and TRBJ2-5; D tentatively fits TRBD1 or TRBD2 (6 bases each). Trimming took off 1 base at V and 4 bases at J, with 10 bases between the two ends. CDR1 and CDR2 (germline): MGHRA, YSYEKL. The CDR3 length is 14 residues. The CDR3 sequence: CASSQAQGGETQYF. DNA of the CDR3: TGCGCCAGCAGCCAAGCACAGGGAGGAGAGACCCAGTACTTC.

In this sample, this clonotype turned up a few times. The chain has TRBV4-1 and TRBJ2-5; 9 bases align to TRBD2. Germline trimming cut 0 bases from V and 5 bases from J; bases unmatched to any gene: 4. The CDR3 spans 15 residues. Germline loops: CDR1 MGHRA, CDR2 YSYEKL. Here the CDR3 DNA reads TGCGCCAGCAGCCAAGAGCGGGGGGGCCTTGAGACCCAGTACTTC. It yields the protein CASSQERGGLETQYF.

The chain links TRBV20-1 to TRBJ2-6, with D possibly being TRBD1 or TRBD2 (6 bases each). Germline V gives CDR1 DFQATT, CDR2 SNEGSKA (reference sequence). CDR3 length: 15 amino acids. V lost 2 bases and J lost 2, with 10 bases in between. For the CDR3, the DNA is TGCAGTGCTAGACCTGGGGGGCCTGGGGCCAACGTCCTGACTTTC. Protein sequence: CSARPGGPGANVLTF.

The sample holds a few counts of this clonotype. The gene calls are TRBV20-1 and TRBJ1-1; D uncertain. The CDR3 runs 13 residues. The germline V and J ends were trimmed by 3 bases and 0 bases, with 8 bases remaining between them. CDR1 is DFQATT and CDR2 is SNEGSKA in the germline V gene (reference sequence). CDR3 DNA: TGCAGTGCTAGGGAGGCCCTGAACACTGAAGCTTTCTTT. It specifies CSAREALNTEAFF.

This clonotype has a handful of counts. The V gene is TRBV5-1, the J gene TRBJ2-2; TRBD2 aligns across 7 bases. V lost 4 bases, J lost 2 bases, and 5 bases stayed unmatched. Germline V gives CDR1 SGHRS, CDR2 YFSETQ. The CDR3 covers 15 residues. The CDR3 DNA sequence: TGCGCCAGCAGCCCCCTAGCGGAAAACACCGGGGAGCTGTTTTTT. Protein product: CASSPLAENTGELFF.